The subject of this entry is one TCR beta chain. There is no known antigen for this receptor. Within one base of it there is no much larger clone, and no base qualities were kept. V is cut by 3 bases and J by 2 bases, and the space between the germline ends is 15 bases. Reading from cysteine to phenylalanine, the CDR3 counts 16 amino acids. The only DNA kept is the CDR3, 48 bases in frame from the first base. CDR1 and CDR2 are read off the germline V gene as SGHVS and FNYEAQ. These data come from a study of blood T cell repertoires in COVID-19 (dated by TCRdb to between 2020 and 2021). Broadly, across the study: The collaborator samples originated in the United States, Italy and Spain and spanned the acute and convalescent phases of COVID-19. The repertoires were released in a freely available public database intended as a resource for research on the immune response to SARS-CoV-2. Subjects who had been exposed to COVID-19, were actively infected with it, or had recovered from it provided the deeply sampled blood TCRbeta repertoires that made up the dataset. HLA class I and class II types, where available, came from metadata supplied by the sample provider rather than from assay-based typing. The prospective study material was composed of cDNA or gDNA derived from T cells, B-cell-depleted T cells, or PBMCs. A de-identified subject ID, COVID-19 status, age in years and sex were almost always included in the sample metadata. The samples were drawn from two sources: the first 160 participants of the ongoing ImmuneRACE study, and 1,254 subjects contributed by 6 global collaborators.

Overall study results and their limits: How much clinical and demographic metadata was included differed by source and by participant, and the metadata was provided uncurated.

The immunoSEQ Assay, a bias-controlled multiplex PCR, was used to amplify TCRbeta CDR3 regions from genomic DNA. As for the original processing: The number of nucleated cells in each sample was estimated by amplification of reference gene primers within the assay. To quantify the absolute abundance of each unique TCRbeta CDR3 rearrangement, sequence reads were collapsed and filtered. For each sample, productive Simpson clonality was calculated as the square root of Simpson's diversity index across productive rearrangements. Drawn from immuneACCESS, this table holds only the in-frame rearrangements with V and J called that TCRdb kept. Clones are partly lost; checked studies trace under half to an unresolved V gene and leave the rest unexplained. V, J and clone size are taken as reported in that table, and D and trimming were inferred from the DNA itself. In this sample the table shows approximately 170,000 clones, less than 90% of which occur a single time. Of the sample, under 30% is held by the ten largest clones.

Whole blood was collected in K2EDTA tubes by collaborating institutions according to the institutions' own protocols. Collaborator samples were shipped for TCRbeta analysis as frozen whole blood, isolated PBMCs, or DNA extracted from either sample type. The source material was peripheral blood. The receptor was derived from a man aged 55 to 69 with acute or convalescent COVID-19. The chain links TRBV7-6 with TRBJ2-3; TRBD1 is perhaps the D gene, given 8 matching bases. For the CDR3, the sequence is CASSLGGTGTTDTQYF. At the DNA level, the sequence is TGTGCCAGCAGCTTGGGGGGGACAGGCACCACAGATACGCAGTATTTT.